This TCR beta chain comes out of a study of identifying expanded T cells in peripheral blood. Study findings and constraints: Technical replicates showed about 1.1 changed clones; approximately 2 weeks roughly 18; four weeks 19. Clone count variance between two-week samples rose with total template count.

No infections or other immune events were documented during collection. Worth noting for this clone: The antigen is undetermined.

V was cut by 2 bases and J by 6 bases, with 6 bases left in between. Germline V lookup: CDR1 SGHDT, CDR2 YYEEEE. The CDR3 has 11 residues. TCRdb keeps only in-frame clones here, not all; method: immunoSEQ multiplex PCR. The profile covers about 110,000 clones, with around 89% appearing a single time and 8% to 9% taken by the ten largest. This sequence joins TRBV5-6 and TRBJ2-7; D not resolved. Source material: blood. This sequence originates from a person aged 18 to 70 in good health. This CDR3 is CASSFDGEQYF. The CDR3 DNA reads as TGTGCCAGCAGCTTTGATGGCGAGCAGTACTTC.